This TCR beta chain was sequenced during a study of cytomegalovirus exposure and HLA in healthy donors. CDR1 is MDHEN, CDR2 SYDVKM, per germline. This CDR3 has 15 amino acids. The V end lost 8 bases, the J end lost 2 bases, and 18 bases lay between the germline ends. PCR employed 60 Vbeta and 13 Jbeta primers. Assay: immunoSEQ multiplex PCR; the TCRdb copy retains only in-frame clones and omits some. The sample consists of around 160,000 clones, roughly 80% of them appearing once. Material for sequencing was PBMCs. The chain uses TRBV28 and TRBJ1-2; D might be TRBD1 (6 bases). The sequence came from a woman in her thirties or forties in good health and CMV-seropositive. Written as DNA, the CDR3 is TGTGCCAGCGAACCCTTGGCTAGGGGGAACTATGGCTACACCTTC. This codes for CASEPLARGNYGYTF.